This T cell receptor beta chain was identified in a study of blood T cell repertoires in COVID-19. Across the study: COVID-19 samples collected from the United States, Italy and Spain covered acute and convalescent phases.

As processed by the authors: Reference gene primer amplification gave estimated nucleated cell counts. The protocol was immunoSEQ multiplex PCR, while the TCRdb copy is restricted to in-frame clones and leaves out a portion. The V and J calls and clone size are taken from that table; D and trimming were inferred from the DNA. The table lists around 700,000 clones, 85% to 90% of them singletons. Germline V CDR1 and CDR2: MGHRA, YSYEKL. V lost 0 bases, J lost 8 bases, and 7 bases stayed unmatched. This CDR3 has 15 residues. The TCR comes from a woman under 30 with acute or convalescent COVID-19. The sequenced material came from peripheral blood. The chain uses TRBV4-1 and TRBJ1-1; 9 bases fit TRBD1. In DNA, the CDR3 is TGCGCCAGCAGCCAAGAAGGGACAGGGTGGGTCGAAGCTTTCTTT. This encodes CASSQEGTGWVEAFF.